This T cell receptor beta chain was retrieved from a study of radiotherapy plus CTLA-4 blockade in lung cancer. The wider study: Objective responses were observed in 18% of patients, and disease control was achieved by approximately 30%. Notes on the study in general: In blood, after radiotherapy plus ipilimumab, tumor-derived TCR clones expanded. Early blood T cell clone dynamics, with interferon-beta, were reported to best predict response.

The protocol was immunoSEQ multiplex PCR, while the TCRdb copy is restricted to in-frame clones and leaves out a portion. The sample yields 53,000 or so clones, 65% to 90% seen once. The V and J ends lost 2 bases and 0 bases respectively, with 16 bases between them. The CDR3 is 17 amino acids. Per the germline V gene, CDR1 is SGHRS and CDR2 is YFSETQ. This clone appeared a single time. Its antigen remains unknown. Chemo-refractory metastatic non-small-cell lung cancer patients were treated with focal radiation plus CTLA-4 blockade with ipilimumab. The gene calls are TRBV5-1 and TRBJ2-3, with D possibly matching TRBD2 (5 bases). This receptor was obtained from a human donor with non-small cell lung cancer that progressed on radiotherapy plus ipilimumab. Some clones in this sample may be carry-over from other donors' samples. Sequenced material: peripheral blood, taken from a patient treated with radiotherapy plus ipilimumab. CDR3 protein: CASSFRPPGDSTDTQYF. For the CDR3, the DNA is TGCGCCAGCAGCTTCCGGCCTCCCGGGGATAGCACAGATACGCAGTATTTT. Looking up the rest from reference TRBV5-1 and TRBJ2-3 gives the full variable domain: KAGVTQTPRYLIKTRGQQVTLSCSPISGHRSVSWYQQTPGQGLQFLFEYFSETQRNKGNFPGRFSGRQFSNSRSEMNVSTLELGDSALYLCASSFRPPGDSTDTQYFGPGTRLTVL.